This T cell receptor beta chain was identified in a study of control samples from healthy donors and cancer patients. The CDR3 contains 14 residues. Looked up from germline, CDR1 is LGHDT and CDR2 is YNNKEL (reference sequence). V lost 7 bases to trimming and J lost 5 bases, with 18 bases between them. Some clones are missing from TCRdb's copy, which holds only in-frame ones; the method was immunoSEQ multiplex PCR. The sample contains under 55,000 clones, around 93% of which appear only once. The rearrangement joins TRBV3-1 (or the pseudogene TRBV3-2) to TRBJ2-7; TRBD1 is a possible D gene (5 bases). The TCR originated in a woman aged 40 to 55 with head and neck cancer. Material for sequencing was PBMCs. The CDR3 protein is CASTSTQGSDEQYF. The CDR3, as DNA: TGTGCCAGCACCTCAACTCAGGGATCGGACGAGCAGTACTTC.